The 4 T cell receptor beta chains below come from one sample, sequenced in a study of T cell responses to AZD1222 COVID-19 vaccine. Measured with immunoSEQ multiplex PCR; TCRdb has only the in-frame clones, and not every one. The sample yields about 200,000 clones, around nine tenths seen once. The sequencing here drew on peripheral blood, taken 28 days after the second dose of the MenACWY control vaccine. The receptors originated from an adult who received the MenACWY meningococcal vaccine as a control.

The chain combines TRBV7-3 with TRBJ1-2; D gene uncertain. With 5 bases removed from V and 2 bases from J, the gap between germline ends came to 9 bases. Per germline, CDR1 SGHTA and CDR2 FQGTGA. The CDR3 is 13 residues long. The CDR3 loop is CASSPGLNYGYTF. The CDR3 DNA follows: TGTGCCAGCAGCCCGGGTTTGAACTATGGCTACACCTTC.

V usage is TRBV4-3 and J usage is TRBJ1-2; no definite D call. The germline V gene has CDR1 LGHNA and CDR2 YSLEER. This CDR3 contains 15 residues. The V end lost 4 bases, the J end lost 3 bases, and 15 bases lay between the germline ends. The CDR3 region has the DNA TGCGCCAGCAGCCCCCGCCCGGGGATGGACTATGGCTACACCTTC. Its protein product is CASSPRPGMDYGYTF.

This clone was counted once. The rearrangement joins TRBV7-8 to TRBJ2-7, with TRBD2 matching over 12 bases. CDR3 length: 16 residues. V was pared by 4 bases and J by 3 bases, with 7 bases of the junction left unmatched. Per the germline V gene, CDR1 is SGHVS and CDR2 is FQNEAQ. The CDR3 sequence: CASSSAGLAGFYEQYF. The DNA of the CDR3 is TGTGCCAGCAGCTCCGCCGGACTAGCGGGATTCTACGAGCAGTACTTC.

The table lists this clone with a count of one. The chain employs TRBV5-1 and TRBJ2-2, with D maybe TRBD2 (6 bases). The V gene's germline CDR1 is SGHRS and CDR2 YFSETQ. V was shortened by 0 bases and J by 1 base, with 7 bases between the two germline ends. CDR3 length equals 15 residues. CDR3 sequence reads: CASSLGGENTGELFF. The DNA of the CDR3 is TGCGCCAGCAGCTTGGGCGGGGAGAACACCGGGGAGCTGTTTTTT.